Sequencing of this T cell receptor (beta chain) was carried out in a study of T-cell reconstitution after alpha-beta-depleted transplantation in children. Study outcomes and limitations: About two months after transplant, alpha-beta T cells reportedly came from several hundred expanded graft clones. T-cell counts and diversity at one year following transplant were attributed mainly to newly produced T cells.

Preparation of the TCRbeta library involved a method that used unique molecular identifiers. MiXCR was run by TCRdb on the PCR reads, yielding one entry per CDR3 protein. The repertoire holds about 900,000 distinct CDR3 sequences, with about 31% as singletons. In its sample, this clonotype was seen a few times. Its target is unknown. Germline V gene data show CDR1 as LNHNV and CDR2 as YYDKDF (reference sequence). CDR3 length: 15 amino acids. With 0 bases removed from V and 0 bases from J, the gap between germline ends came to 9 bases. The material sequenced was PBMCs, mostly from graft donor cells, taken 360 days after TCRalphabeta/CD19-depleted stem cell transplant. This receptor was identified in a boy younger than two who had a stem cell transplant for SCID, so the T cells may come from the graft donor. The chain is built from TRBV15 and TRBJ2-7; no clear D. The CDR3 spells CATSRDAYPSYEQYF. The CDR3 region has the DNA TGTGCCACCAGCAGAGATGCATACCCCTCCTACGAGCAGTACTTC.